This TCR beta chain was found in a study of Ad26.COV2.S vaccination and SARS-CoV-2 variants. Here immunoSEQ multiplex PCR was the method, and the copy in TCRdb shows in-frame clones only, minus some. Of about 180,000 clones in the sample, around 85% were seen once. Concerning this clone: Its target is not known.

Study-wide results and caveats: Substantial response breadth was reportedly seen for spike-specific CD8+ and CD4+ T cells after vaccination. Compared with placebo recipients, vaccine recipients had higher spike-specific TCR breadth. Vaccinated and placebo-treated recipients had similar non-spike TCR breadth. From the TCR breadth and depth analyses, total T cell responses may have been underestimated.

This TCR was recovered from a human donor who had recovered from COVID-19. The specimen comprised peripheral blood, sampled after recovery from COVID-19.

The CDR3 DNA reads as TGTGCCAGCAGCCAAAGTATAGGGTTAGGAGAAAAACTGTTTTTT. It codes for CASSQSIGLGEKLFF. The chain has TRBV21-1 and TRBJ1-4. TRBV21-1 is a pseudogene segment. This CDR3 is built from 15 residues.